The entry below gives a single T cell receptor beta chain sequence along with its context. Its antigen is as yet unknown. V lost 6 bases and J 1 base, leaving 12 bases between the germline ends. This CDR3 has 15 amino acids. Germline lookup yields CDR1 MNHNS and CDR2 SASEGT. These data come from a study of cytomegalovirus exposure and HLA in healthy donors. Study context: Samples from HLA-typed donors yielded approximately 80 million unique TCRs in an early data release.

Notes on the study in general: Solely CMV serostatus was available to characterize immune exposure.

Primers: 60 Vbeta forward and 13 Jbeta reverse. Generated by immunoSEQ multiplex PCR, the TCRdb table keeps only in-frame clones and is missing some. In the table there are about 120,000 clones, over 70% of which are singletons. V usage is TRBV6-1 and J usage is TRBJ2-2; D uncertain. The sequencing sample was made of PBMCs. This receptor was taken from a woman aged 45-59 years in good health and CMV-seropositive. As DNA, the CDR3 is TGTGCCAGCAGGCCAGGATTAGAGAACACCGGGGAGCTGTTTTTT. Its translation is CASRPGLENTGELFF.